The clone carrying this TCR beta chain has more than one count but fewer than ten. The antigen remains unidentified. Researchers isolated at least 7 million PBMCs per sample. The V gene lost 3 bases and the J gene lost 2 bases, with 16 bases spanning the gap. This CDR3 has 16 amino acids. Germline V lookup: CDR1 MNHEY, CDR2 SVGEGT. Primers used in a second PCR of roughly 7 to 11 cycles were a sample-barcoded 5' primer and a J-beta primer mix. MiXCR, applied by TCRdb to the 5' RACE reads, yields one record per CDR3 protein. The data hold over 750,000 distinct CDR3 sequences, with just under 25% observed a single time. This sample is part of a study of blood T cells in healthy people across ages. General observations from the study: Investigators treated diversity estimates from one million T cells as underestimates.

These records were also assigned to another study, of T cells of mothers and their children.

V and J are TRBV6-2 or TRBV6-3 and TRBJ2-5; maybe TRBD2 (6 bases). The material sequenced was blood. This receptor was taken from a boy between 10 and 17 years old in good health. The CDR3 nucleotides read TGTGCCAGCAGTTATACCAGCGGAGGGGTTCAAGAGACCCAGTACTTC. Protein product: CASSYTSGGVQETQYF.